What follows are 28 T cell receptor beta chains derived from one specimen sequenced in a study of blood T cell repertoires in COVID-19. Here immunoSEQ multiplex PCR was the method, and the copy in TCRdb shows in-frame clones only, minus some. The top ten clones hold approximately 8% of a sample with about 230,000 clones, roughly 80% of them seen once. Sequences were obtained from peripheral blood. The receptors derive from a woman of 80 years or more with acute or convalescent COVID-19.

This clone was picked up a small number of times. The J gene is TRBJ1-1, the V gene TRBV2; D is ambiguous. The CDR3 is made up of 14 amino acids. CDR1 SNHLY and CDR2 FYNNEI come from the germline V gene. V was pared by 3 bases and J by 0 bases, with 8 bases between. The CDR3 coding sequence is TGTGCCAGCAGTGAGTCCCAGATGAACACTGAAGCTTTCTTT. Translated: CASSESQMNTEAFF. Filled out from reference TRBV2 and TRBJ1-1, the complete variable domain reads EPEVTQTPSHQVTQMGQEVILRCVPISNHLYFYWYRQILGQKVEFLVSFYNNEISEKSEIFDDQFSVERPDGSNFTLKIRSTKLEDSAMYFCASSESQMNTEAFFGQGTRLTVV.

This rearrangement joins TRBV5-4 to TRBJ2-2; D call uncertain. Germline assignment: CDR1 SGHNT and CDR2 YYREEE (reference sequence). Trimming removed 4 bases at V and 2 bases at J, with 6 bases between. The CDR3 totals 13 residues. CDR3 amino acids: CASSGPNTGELFF. In nucleotides, the CDR3 is TGTGCCAGCAGCGGGCCCAACACCGGGGAGCTGTTTTTT.

The chain has TRBV6-5 and TRBJ1-1; D not certain. Germline V gene sequence: CDR1 MNHEY, CDR2 SVGAGI. The CDR3 length is 12 residues. V was shortened by 2 bases and J by 6 bases, with 7 bases between the two germline ends. The CDR3 reads CASSYGGSEAFF. The CDR3 DNA sequence: TGTGCCAGCAGTTACGGAGGATCTGAAGCTTTCTTT.

The CDR3, as DNA: TGTGCCAGCAGCCTCGGGACATCAGAGACCCAGTACTTC. Protein sequence: CASSLGTSETQYF. The chain employs TRBV11-2 and TRBJ2-5, with a possible D match to TRBD1 (6 bases). The germline CDR1 and CDR2 sequences are SGHAT and FQNNGV. Trimming pared 5 bases from V and 4 bases from J, leaving 11 bases between. The CDR3 length is 13 residues.

The chain carries TRBV6-5 and TRBJ1-2, with 7 bases that match TRBD1. From germline, CDR1 is MNHEY and CDR2 SVGAGI. The J segment lost 7 bases and the V segment lost 0 bases, leaving 8 bases of the junction unmatched. The CDR3 has 15 residues. The CDR3 DNA follows: TGTGCCAGCAGTTACTCTTCAGGGGGGTTCGGTGGCTACACCTTC. It yields the protein CASSYSSGGFGGYTF.

The gene calls are TRBV2 and TRBJ1-3, with unresolved D. This CDR3 has 16 residues. The germline V gene has CDR1 SNHLY and CDR2 FYNNEI. V was clipped by 6 bases and J by 3 bases, with 18 bases between them. The CDR3 sequence is CASSLSPPGGGNTIYF. CDR3 bases: TGTGCCAGCAGCCTTTCGCCCCCCGGAGGTGGAAACACCATATATTTT.

The V call is TRBV5-1, the J call TRBJ1-2, with D possibly TRBD1 on 5 matching bases. The V gene's germline CDR1 is SGHRS and CDR2 YFSETQ. V lost 0 bases and J 6 bases, leaving 15 bases between the germline ends. The CDR3 runs to 15 residues. CDR3 protein: CASSLDVGQGDGYTF. CDR3 in DNA: TGCGCCAGCAGCTTGGATGTTGGGCAGGGCGATGGCTACACCTTC.

This sequence joins TRBV6-5 and TRBJ1-1, with D unresolved. This CDR3 has 13 amino acids. Germline V gives CDR1 MNHEY, CDR2 SVGAGI. V gave up 0 bases and J gave up 10 bases, with 12 bases separating them. CDR3 loop: CASSYSRSVVAFF. The CDR3 DNA reads as TGTGCCAGCAGTTACTCGCGGTCGGTGGTAGCTTTCTTT.

The CDR3 bases are TGTGCCAGTCAGAGGGGAGGCGTTAACGGCAATCAGCCCCAGCATTTT. It is translated as CASQRGGVNGNQPQHF. The gene calls are TRBV28 and TRBJ1-5; D might be TRBD1 (5 bases). The length of the CDR3 is 16 residues. The germline CDR1 and CDR2 sequences are MDHEN and SYDVKM. V was pared by 9 bases and J by 2 bases, with 20 bases between. Using reference TRBV28 and TRBJ1-5 for the parts outside the CDR3, the full variable domain is DVKVTQSSRYLVKRTGEKVFLECVQDMDHENMFWYRQDPGLGLRLIYFSYDVKMKEKGDIPEGYSVSREKKERFSLILESASTNQTSMYLCASQRGGVNGNQPQHFGDGTRLSIL.

In nucleotides, the CDR3 is TGTGCCAGCACAAGAGACAGCGGGAGTCGAACCGGGGAGCTGTTTTTT. Its protein is CASTRDSGSRTGELFF. This sequence joins TRBV2 and TRBJ2-2; 8 nucleotides align to TRBD2. The ends lost 7 bases at V and 5 bases at J; junction bases unmatched: 12. Germline V gives CDR1 SNHLY, CDR2 FYNNEI. CDR3 length: 16 residues.

The V call is TRBV30, the J call TRBJ2-7, with D uncertain. Trimming pared 4 bases from V and 0 bases from J, leaving 13 bases between. The CDR3 spans 14 residues. Germline CDR1 is GTSNPN and CDR2 is SVGIG (reference sequence). CDR3 protein: CAWKISQNSYEQYF. The CDR3 DNA sequence: TGTGCCTGGAAAATCAGTCAAAACTCCTACGAGCAGTACTTC.

The chain joins TRBV2 to TRBJ1-3, with D perhaps TRBD1 (5 bases). Looked up from germline, CDR1 is SNHLY and CDR2 is FYNNEI. Deletions cut 6 bases from V and 4 bases from J, with 19 bases between. This CDR3 comprises 16 residues. CDR3 DNA sequence: TGTGCCAGCAGCGCCCTGGGAGGGACGGGCGGAAACACCATATATTTT. Translated, it gives CASSALGGTGGNTIYF.

This chain joins TRBV3-1 (or the pseudogene TRBV3-2) and TRBJ1-4, with TRBD1 matching 8 bases. The CDR3 extends over 16 amino acids. Germline CDR1 is LGHDT and CDR2 is YNNKEL (reference sequence). The V segment lost 6 bases and the J segment 4 bases; nucleotides outside the gene matches: 10. The CDR3 loop is CASRASDRALNEKLFF. In nucleotides, the CDR3 is TGTGCCAGCAGGGCGTCGGACAGGGCCCTTAATGAAAAACTGTTTTTT.

V usage is TRBV7-2 and J usage is TRBJ2-1; possible D gene TRBD2, 6 bases. Germline V gene sequence: CDR1 SGHTA, CDR2 FQGNSA. CDR3 length: 14 residues. V lost 2 bases and J 1 base, leaving 6 bases between the germline ends. The CDR3 nucleotides read TGTGCCAGCAGCTTACTAGCGTCCTACAATGAGCAGTTCTTC. Translation gives CASSLLASYNEQFF.

This chain links TRBV6-6 with TRBJ1-5; D is possibly TRBD1 (5 bases). The germline V gene encodes CDR1 MNHNY and CDR2 SVGAGI (reference sequence). The V and J ends lost 6 bases and 6 bases respectively, with 18 bases between them. The CDR3 spans 15 residues. The CDR3 sequence: CASSFLGVGSQPQHF. As DNA, the CDR3 is TGTGCCAGCAGCTTTCTAGGGGTGGGTAGTCAGCCCCAGCATTTT.

A few counts support this clone. The genes are TRBV19 and TRBJ1-5; weak D call: TRBD1 (5 bases). With 6 bases removed from V and 3 bases from J, the gap between germline ends came to 15 bases. Germline CDR1 LNHDA, CDR2 SQIVND (reference sequence). The CDR3 has 15 amino acids. CDR3 loop: CASRKDRTPNQPQHF. CDR3 in DNA: TGTGCCAGTAGGAAAGACAGAACCCCCAATCAGCCCCAGCATTTT.

There are a few counts of this clone. The genes are TRBV29-1 and TRBJ1-1, with D tentatively TRBD1 (5 bases). Trimming took off 4 bases at V and 4 bases at J, with 16 bases between the two ends. CDR3 length: 14 residues. From germline, CDR1 is SQVTM and CDR2 ANQGSEA. The CDR3 nucleotides are TGCAGCGTTGGACTTGGCAGGGCTGTCACTGAAGCTTTCTTT. It codes for CSVGLGRAVTEAFF.

The chain uses TRBV18 and TRBJ2-1, with 7 bases lining up with TRBD2. This CDR3 comprises 16 residues. The J segment lost 5 bases and the V segment lost 0 bases, leaving 7 bases of the junction unmatched. Germline V gives CDR1 KGHSH, CDR2 LQKENI. Here the CDR3 reads CASSPPIGRYDNEQFF. CDR3 nucleotide sequence: TGTGCCAGCTCACCACCGATCGGGAGGTACGACAATGAGCAGTTCTTC.

This clone was observed once. This chain links TRBV10-1 with TRBJ1-6, with TRBD1 matching over 7 bases. The germline CDR1 and CDR2 sequences are WNHNN and SYGVQD (reference sequence). There are 14 residues in the CDR3. J lost 8 bases, V lost 3 bases, and 4 bases had no gene match. CDR3 residues: CASSETGVHSPLHF. CDR3 sequence (DNA): TGCGCCAGCAGTGAAACAGGGGTACATTCACCCCTCCACTTT.

The CDR3 nucleotides are TGTGCCAGCAGCGTAGAACCACAGGATAATTCACCCCTCCACTTT. This sequence encodes CASSVEPQDNSPLHF. The chain is built from TRBV9 and TRBJ1-6, with D tentatively TRBD1 (5 bases). This CDR3 comprises 15 residues. V lost 0 bases to trimming and J lost 5 bases, with 9 bases between them. Germline CDR1 SGDLS, CDR2 YYNGEE.

V is TRBV21-1 and J is TRBJ2-7; the table calls TRBD1, which could not be checked here. TRBV21-1 is designated a pseudogene. The CDR3 extends over 15 amino acids. The CDR3 is CASSILGQGFHEQYF. The DNA of the CDR3 is TGTGCCAGCAGCATCCTTGGACAGGGGTTCCACGAGCAGTACTTC.

The rearrangement uses TRBV10-3 and TRBJ1-3; D gene ambiguous. This CDR3 contains 13 residues. Trimming cost V 0 bases and J 4 bases, with 4 bases left between them. CDR1 is ENHRY and CDR2 is SYGVKD in the germline V gene. CDR3 region: CAISESPGNTIYF. The CDR3 DNA reads as TGTGCCATCAGTGAGTCTCCGGGAAACACCATATATTTT.

The chain couples TRBV19 to TRBJ2-2; 9 bases fit TRBD2. The CDR3 is made up of 15 amino acids. Germline values: CDR1 LNHDA, CDR2 SQIVND (reference sequence). The ends lost 9 bases at V and 7 bases at J; junction bases unmatched: 12. This chain's CDR3 is CASPLGTSWNGELFF. CDR3 coding DNA: TGTGCCAGCCCCTTAGGGACTAGCTGGAACGGGGAGCTGTTTTTT.

The count of this clone is one. The V and J genes are TRBV4-1 and TRBJ1-6; the D gene is possibly TRBD1 (5 bases). CDR3 length: 15 residues. Trimming stripped 7 bases from V and 4 bases from J, with 14 bases between. Germline assignment: CDR1 MGHRA and CDR2 YSYEKL. CDR3 nucleotide sequence: TGCGCCAGCACCCATCTACAGGATTATAATTCACCCCTCCACTTT. Protein product: CASTHLQDYNSPLHF.

The V gene is TRBV14, the J gene TRBJ1-4, with TRBD1 matching over 9 bases. V shed 1 base and J 1 base; nucleotides not matched to a gene: 10. Germline V lookup: CDR1 SGHDN, CDR2 FVKESK. This CDR3 is built from 19 residues. The CDR3 DNA reads TGTGCCAGCAGCCAAGTGAGTAACAGGGGGCTCGGAACTAATGAAAAACTGTTTTTT. Translated: CASSQVSNRGLGTNEKLFF.

J is TRBJ2-1 and V is TRBV28; TRBD2 might be the D (6 bases). V was shortened by 4 bases and J by 4 bases, with 11 bases between the two germline ends. Germline CDR1 reads MDHEN; CDR2 reads SYDVKM. The length of the CDR3 is 14 residues. The CDR3: CASSSAGTYNEQFF. The CDR3 DNA reads TGTGCCAGCAGTTCCGCCGGGACTTACAATGAGCAGTTCTTC.

This clone was found a few times. The genes are TRBV5-1 and TRBJ1-2; tentative D call: TRBD1 (6 bases). Germline V gives CDR1 SGHRS, CDR2 YFSETQ. The CDR3 has 15 amino acids. The V end was cut by 3 bases, the J end by 7 bases, with 19 bases between. CDR3 residues: CASSSLGGALGGYTF. In DNA form, the CDR3 reads TGCGCCAGCAGCTCTCTGGGGGGGGCGCTGGGTGGCTACACCTTC.

The CDR3 DNA is TGTGCCAGCAGCGTAGCGGGATATGGCTACACCTTC. Protein sequence: CASSVAGYGYTF. The chain uses TRBV9 and TRBJ1-2; no firm D call. There are 12 residues in the CDR3. Germline V gene lookup returns CDR1 SGDLS and CDR2 YYNGEE. The ends were cut back, 0 bases at V and 5 bases at J, with 5 bases in the middle.